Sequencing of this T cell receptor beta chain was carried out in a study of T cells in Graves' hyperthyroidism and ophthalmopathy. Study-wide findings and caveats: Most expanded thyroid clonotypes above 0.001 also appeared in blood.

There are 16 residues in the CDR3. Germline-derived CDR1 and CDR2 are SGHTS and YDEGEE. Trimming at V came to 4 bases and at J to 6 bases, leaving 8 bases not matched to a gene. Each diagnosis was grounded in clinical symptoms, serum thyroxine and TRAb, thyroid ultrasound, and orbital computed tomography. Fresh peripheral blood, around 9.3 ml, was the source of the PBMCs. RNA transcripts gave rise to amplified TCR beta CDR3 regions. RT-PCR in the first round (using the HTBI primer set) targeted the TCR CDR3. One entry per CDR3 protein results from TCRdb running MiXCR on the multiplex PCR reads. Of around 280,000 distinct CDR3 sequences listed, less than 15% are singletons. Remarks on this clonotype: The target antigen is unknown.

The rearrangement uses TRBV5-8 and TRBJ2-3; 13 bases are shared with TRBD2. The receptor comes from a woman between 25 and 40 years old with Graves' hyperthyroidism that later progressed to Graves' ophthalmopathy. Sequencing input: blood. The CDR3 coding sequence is TGTGCCAGCAGCCGACTAGCGGGAGGAGACACTGATACGCAGTATTTT. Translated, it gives CASSRLAGGDTDTQYF.